This TCR beta chain stems from a study of blood T cell repertoires in COVID-19. Study at large: From T cells, B-cell-depleted T cells, or PBMCs came the material, which was cDNA or gDNA.

The protocol was immunoSEQ multiplex PCR, while the TCRdb copy is restricted to in-frame clones and leaves out a portion. This repertoire shows more than 250,000 clones, about 87% found once; its top ten account for roughly 5.9%. Looked up from germline, CDR1 is SGHNT and CDR2 is YENEEA. V was shortened by 2 bases and J by 5 bases, with 12 bases between the two germline ends. CDR3 length: 14 residues. This receptor was identified in a woman in her fifties or sixties with COVID-19, enrolled during active disease. This chain joins TRBV11-3 and TRBJ1-1; perhaps TRBD1 as D (5 bases). Input material: peripheral blood. CDR3 residues: CASSLWGRSTEAFF. The DNA for the CDR3 is TGTGCCAGCAGCTTATGGGGGAGGAGTACTGAAGCTTTCTTT.